Listed here is a single TCR beta chain. This sample stems from a study of glioma-infiltrating T cells after dendritic cell vaccination. Turning to the study itself: Three intradermal dendritic cell vaccine injections were given every two weeks.

V shed 0 bases and J 3 bases; nucleotides not matched to a gene: 7. In germline, CDR1 is SGHRS, CDR2 YFSETQ. The CDR3 spans 16 residues. The primer mix had 60 V beta and 13 J beta primers. Clones were sequenced by immunoSEQ multiplex PCR, and TCRdb holds only the in-frame ones, with some missing. This sample has fewer than 100,000 clones, with 80% to 90% found just once. All glioblastoma patients lacked an isocitrate dehydrogenase mutation. J is TRBJ2-7 and V is TRBV5-1, with 9 bases that match TRBD1. Source: blood, taken before dendritic cell vaccination. The sequence was collected from a human donor with glioblastoma. The CDR3 nucleotides read TGCGCCAGCAGCTTGGGGAAGGGACAGGGAATCTACGAGCAGTACTTC. This encodes CASSLGKGQGIYEQYF.